Shown below are 19 T cell receptor beta chains from a single sample sequenced in a study of beta chain features in type 1 diabetes. Overall study results and limits: Moderate but significant shortening of TCRB CDR3s was recorded in all four CD4+ subsets from Type 1 diabetes patients.

Antigens of these TCRs are unknown. The isolated RNA, all of it, was reverse transcribed, so expressed TCRB transcripts were what got sequenced. Using immunoSEQ multiplex PCR, the repertoire was profiled, and TCRdb retains in-frame clones only, with some absent. The table records around 150,000 clones, 7% to 9.5% of them present only once. Input material: central memory CD4+ T cells from blood. These receptors were obtained from a woman younger than 45 with type 1 diabetes.

The CDR3 sequence: CASSVAGEGDQPQHF. Here the CDR3 DNA reads TGTGCCAGCAGCGTAGCGGGGGAAGGGGATCAGCCCCAGCATTTT. The chain is built from TRBV9 and TRBJ1-5; the D gene is possibly TRBD1 (5 bases). V lost 0 bases and J 5 bases, leaving 12 bases between the germline ends. CDR1 is SGDLS and CDR2 is YYNGEE in the germline V gene. The CDR3 is made up of 15 amino acids. Complete variable domain (other parts from reference TRBV9 and TRBJ1-5): DSGVTQTPKHLITATGQRVTLRCSPRSGDLSVYWYQQSLDQGLQFLIQYYNGEERAKGNILERFSAQQFPDLHSELNLSSLELGDSALYFCASSVAGEGDQPQHFGDGTRLSIL.

The chain joins TRBV5-4 to TRBJ2-2; 15 bases map to TRBD2. The CDR3 length is 17 residues. Germline lookup yields CDR1 SGHNT and CDR2 YYREEE (reference sequence). After removal of 4 bases from V and 1 base from J, the junction contained 2 bases not matched to a gene. The CDR3 protein is CASSRGLAGGNTGELFF. CDR3 sequence (DNA): TGTGCCAGCAGCCGGGGACTAGCGGGAGGGAACACCGGGGAGCTGTTTTTT.

In this sample, this clone turned up a few times. This chain joins TRBV28 and TRBJ2-7; 10 bases are shared with TRBD1. Trimming at V came to 3 bases and at J to 0 bases, leaving 2 bases not matched to a gene. CDR1 and CDR2 (germline): MDHEN, SYDVKM. The CDR3 is 15 amino acids. The DNA for the CDR3 is TGTGCCAGCAGTTTTTGGACAGGGGGCTCCTACGAGCAGTACTTC. It specifies CASSFWTGGSYEQYF.

This clone showed up many times. This chain joins TRBV4-1 and TRBJ2-5, with 9 nucleotides matching TRBD2. This CDR3 comprises 14 residues. In germline, CDR1 is MGHRA, CDR2 YSYEKL. V lost 3 bases and J lost 8; bases outside the gene matches: 7. This chain's CDR3 is CASSQTSGQGTQYF. The CDR3 nucleotides read TGCGCCAGCAGCCAGACTAGCGGCCAAGGCACCCAGTACTTC.

A few counts support this clone. The V gene is TRBV4-1, the J gene TRBJ2-3; D is uncertain. The germline V gene encodes CDR1 MGHRA and CDR2 YSYEKL. Between the trimmed V and J ends, which lost 4 bases and 3 bases, there was a span of 17 bases. CDR3 size: 16 residues. CDR3 nucleotides: TGCGCCAGCAGCCGGCCCGTGATCCCCCAAACAGATACGCAGTATTTT. Translated: CASSRPVIPQTDTQYF.

This clone was seen only a few times. The chain couples TRBV10-3 to TRBJ2-7; D might be TRBD1 (7 bases). The CDR3 runs 16 residues. Germline CDR1 reads ENHRY; CDR2 reads SYGVKD. Deletions cut 3 bases from V and 2 bases from J, with 17 bases between. DNA of the CDR3: TGTGCCATCAGTGACACTAGACAGGGAGGAACCTACGAGCAGTACTTC. Translating gives CAISDTRQGGTYEQYF.

This clone was counted a few times. In DNA form, the CDR3 reads TGCGCCAGCAGTGAGTCGGAAGGGACAGGTCATGGCTACACCTTC. This encodes CASSESEGTGHGYTF. J is TRBJ1-2 and V is TRBV10-2, with 8 bases aligning to TRBD1. With 0 bases clipped from V and 6 bases from J, the junction kept 6 bases outside the gene matches. The CDR3 contains 15 residues. CDR1 WSHSY and CDR2 SAAADI come from the germline V gene.

This clone was found a few times. The rearrangement uses TRBV2 and TRBJ1-2; the match to TRBD1 covers 8 bases. J gave up 7 bases and V 6 bases, and 4 bases lay outside the gene matches. Germline V gene lookup returns CDR1 SNHLY and CDR2 FYNNEI. CDR3 length equals 12 residues. CDR3 protein: CASRGTGGGYTF. The CDR3 bases are TGTGCCAGCAGGGGGACAGGAGGTGGCTACACCTTC.

V usage is TRBV7-9 and J usage is TRBJ2-7; 7 nucleotides agree with TRBD2. The germline CDR1 and CDR2 sequences are SEHNR and FQNEAQ (reference sequence). This CDR3 is built from 17 residues. J was trimmed by 2 bases and V by 3 bases; bases with no gene match: 13. The CDR3 is CASSFGGRYLRAYEQYF. In DNA, the CDR3 is TGTGCCAGCAGCTTTGGCGGGAGATACCTCAGGGCCTACGAGCAGTACTTC. Full variable domain (missing parts from reference TRBV7-9 and TRBJ2-7): DTGVSQNPRHKITKRGQNVTFRCDPISEHNRLYWYRQTLGQGPEFLTYFQNEAQLEKSRLLSDRFSAERPKGSFSTLEIQRTEQGDSAMYLCASSFGGRYLRAYEQYFGPGTRLTVT.

This clone was seen only a few times. V and J are TRBV2 and TRBJ2-7, with 12 bases fitting TRBD1. Trimming cost V 1 base and J 4 bases; bases outside gene matches: 5. This CDR3 spans 16 amino acids. Germline CDR1 SNHLY, CDR2 FYNNEI. This CDR3 reads CASSEVGTGGKYEQYF. As DNA, the CDR3 is TGTGCCAGCAGTGAAGTGGGGACAGGGGGCAAGTACGAGCAGTACTTC.

The gene calls are TRBV2 and TRBJ2-7; 10 nucleotides align to TRBD1. Germline V gives CDR1 SNHLY, CDR2 FYNNEI. CDR3 size: 14 residues. The V gene end was trimmed by 3 bases and the J gene end by 7 bases; junction bases not matched to a gene: 6. In DNA, the CDR3 is TGTGCCAGCAGTGATCGGGACAGGGGTCGAGAGCAGTACTTC. This sequence encodes CASSDRDRGREQYF.

The chain employs TRBV7-9 and TRBJ2-3; D is perhaps TRBD1 (6 bases). V dropped 3 bases and J dropped 2 bases, with 9 bases sitting between them. The CDR3 totals 14 residues. Germline CDR1 SEHNR, CDR2 FQNEAQ (reference sequence). The CDR3 DNA is TGTGCCAGCAGCTTCTGGGACAACACAGATACGCAGTATTTT. It specifies CASSFWDNTDTQYF.

This clone has more than one count but fewer than ten. The chain has TRBV7-6 and TRBJ2-1; 11 bases match TRBD2. There are 16 residues in the CDR3. Germline-derived CDR1 and CDR2 are SGHVS and FNYEAQ. J was trimmed by 9 bases and V by 2 bases; bases with no gene match: 9. The CDR3 DNA reads TGTGCCAGCAGCTTAAAGCTAGCGGGAGGAAACGGTGAGCAGTTCTTC. Its protein product is CASSLKLAGGNGEQFF. Complete variable domain (other parts from reference TRBV7-6 and TRBJ2-1): GAGVSQSPRYKVTKRGQDVALRCDPISGHVSLYWYRQALGQGPEFLTYFNYEAQQDKSGLPNDRFSAERPEGSISTLTIQRTEQRDSAMYRCASSLKLAGGNGEQFFGPGTRLTVL.

The gene calls are TRBV18 and TRBJ2-3; 11 positions match TRBD2. Per the germline V gene, CDR1 is KGHSH and CDR2 is LQKENI. The CDR3 has 17 residues. J gave up 2 bases and V 3 bases, and 7 bases lay outside the gene matches. The CDR3 here is CASSPTPLAGVTDTQYF. The CDR3 DNA reads as TGTGCCAGCTCACCGACCCCACTAGCGGGAGTCACAGATACGCAGTATTTT.

This sequence joins TRBV7-9 and TRBJ2-1; no definite D call. Germline V gene lookup returns CDR1 SEHNR and CDR2 FQNEAQ (reference sequence). Trimming took 4 bases from V and 8 from J, leaving 24 bases between them. This CDR3 has 17 amino acids. CDR3 sequence (DNA): TGTGCCAGCAGCTCTAGGAGTAGGCGAGGCGACCACTATGAGCAGTTCTTC. Protein product: CASSSRSRRGDHYEQFF. Drawing the rest from reference TRBV7-9 and TRBJ2-1, the complete variable domain is DTGVSQNPRHKITKRGQNVTFRCDPISEHNRLYWYRQTLGQGPEFLTYFQNEAQLEKSRLLSDRFSAERPKGSFSTLEIQRTEQGDSAMYLCASSSRSRRGDHYEQFFGPGTRLTVL.

The genes are TRBV5-6 and TRBJ2-2; D is undetermined. V was pared by 4 bases and J by 3 bases, with 7 bases between. Germline values: CDR1 SGHDT, CDR2 YYEEEE. This CDR3 spans 13 amino acids. CDR3 nucleotides: TGTGCCAGCAGCCCAGACTACACCGGGGAGCTGTTTTTT. This encodes CASSPDYTGELFF.

This sequence joins TRBV6-4 and TRBJ2-1; tentatively, D is TRBD1 (5 bases). Germline V gene sequence: CDR1 MRHNA, CDR2 SNTAGT. V lost 7 bases, J lost 2 bases, and 12 bases lay in between. The CDR3 covers 14 residues. The CDR3 nucleotides read TGTGCCAGCAAGAGACAGTCTACCTACAATGAGCAGTTCTTC. Protein: CASKRQSTYNEQFF.

There are many counts of this clone. J is TRBJ1-5 and V is TRBV29-1; unclear D gene. Germline V gene sequence: CDR1 SQVTM, CDR2 ANQGSEA. V dropped 0 bases and J dropped 4 bases, with 7 bases sitting between them. The CDR3 totals 13 residues. The CDR3 DNA is TGCAGCGTTGAAGAAGGGAGGAATCAGCCCCAGCATTTT. Translation: CSVEEGRNQPQHF. Full variable domain (missing parts from reference TRBV29-1 and TRBJ1-5): SAVISQKPSRDICQRGTSLTIQCQVDSQVTMMFWYRQQPGQSLTLIATANQGSEATYESGFVIDKFPISRPNLTFSTLTVSNMSPEDSSIYLCSVEEGRNQPQHFGDGTRLSIL.

This sequence joins TRBV6-6 and TRBJ2-7; the match to TRBD2 covers 12 bases. CDR1 is MNHNY, CDR2 SVGAGI, per germline (reference sequence). CDR3 length: 16 residues. With V trimmed by 2 bases and J by 5 bases, 7 bases remained unmatched. The CDR3 loop is CASSYPGTSGSHEQYF. CDR3 DNA: TGTGCCAGCAGTTACCCCGGGACTAGCGGGTCCCACGAGCAGTACTTC.